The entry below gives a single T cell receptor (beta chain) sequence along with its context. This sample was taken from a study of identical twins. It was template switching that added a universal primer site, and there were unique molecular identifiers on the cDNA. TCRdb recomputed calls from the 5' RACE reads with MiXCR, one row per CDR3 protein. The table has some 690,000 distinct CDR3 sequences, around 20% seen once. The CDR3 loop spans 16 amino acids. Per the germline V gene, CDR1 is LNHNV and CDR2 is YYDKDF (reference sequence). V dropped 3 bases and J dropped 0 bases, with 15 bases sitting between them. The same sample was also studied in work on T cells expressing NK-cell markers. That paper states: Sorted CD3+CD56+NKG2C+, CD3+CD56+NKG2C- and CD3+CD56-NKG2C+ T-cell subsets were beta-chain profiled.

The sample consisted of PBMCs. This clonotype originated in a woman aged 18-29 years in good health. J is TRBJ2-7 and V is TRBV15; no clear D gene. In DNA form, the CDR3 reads TGTGCCACCAGCAGCGGTCTTCCGATCAGCTCCTACGAGCAGTACTTC. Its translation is CATSSGLPISSYEQYF.